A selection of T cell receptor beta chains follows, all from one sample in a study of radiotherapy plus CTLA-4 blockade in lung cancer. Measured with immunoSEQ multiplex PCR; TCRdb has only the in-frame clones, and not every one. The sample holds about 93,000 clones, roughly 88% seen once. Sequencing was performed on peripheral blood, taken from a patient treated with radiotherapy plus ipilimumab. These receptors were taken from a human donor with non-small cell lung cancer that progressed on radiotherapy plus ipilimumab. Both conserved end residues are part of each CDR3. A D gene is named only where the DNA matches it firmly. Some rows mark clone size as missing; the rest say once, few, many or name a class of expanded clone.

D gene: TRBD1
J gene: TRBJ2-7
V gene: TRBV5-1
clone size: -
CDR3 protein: CASSPDRRGRSWDEQYF
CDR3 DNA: TGCGCCAGCAGCCCGGACCGTAGGGGGCGTTCGTGGGACGAGCAGTACTTC

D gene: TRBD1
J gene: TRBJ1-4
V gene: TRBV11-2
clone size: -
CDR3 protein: CASSSGQVYEKLFF
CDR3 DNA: TGTGCCAGCAGCTCGGGACAGGTTTACGAAAAACTGTTTTTT

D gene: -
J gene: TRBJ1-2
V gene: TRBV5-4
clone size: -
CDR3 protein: CASSSRGTYYGYTF
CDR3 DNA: TGTGCCAGCAGCTCAAGGGGAACCTACTATGGCTACACCTTC

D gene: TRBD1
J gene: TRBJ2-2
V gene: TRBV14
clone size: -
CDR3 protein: CASHGQGAAGELFF
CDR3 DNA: TGTGCCAGCCATGGACAGGGGGCCGCCGGGGAGCTGTTTTTT

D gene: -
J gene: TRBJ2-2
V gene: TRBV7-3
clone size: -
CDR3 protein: CATRLGPYGELFF
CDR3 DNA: TGTGCCACGAGGCTCGGACCGTACGGGGAGCTGTTTTTT

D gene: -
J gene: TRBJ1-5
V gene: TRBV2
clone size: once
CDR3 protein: CASRAYGNQPQHF
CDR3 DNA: TGTGCCAGCCGGGCCTATGGCAATCAGCCCCAGCATTTT

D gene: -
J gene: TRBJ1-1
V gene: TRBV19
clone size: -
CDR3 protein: CASSDRAWYTEAFF
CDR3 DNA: TGTGCCAGTAGTGACAGAGCGTGGTACACTGAAGCTTTCTTT

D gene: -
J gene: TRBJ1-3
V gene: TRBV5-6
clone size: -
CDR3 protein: CASIPRGGRGNTIYF
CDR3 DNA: TGTGCCAGCATCCCCAGAGGGGGGCGAGGAAACACCATATATTTT

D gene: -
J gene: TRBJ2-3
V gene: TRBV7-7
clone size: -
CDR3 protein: CASSLAGRTDTQYF
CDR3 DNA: TGTGCTAGCAGCTTAGCAGGACGCACAGATACGCAGTATTTT

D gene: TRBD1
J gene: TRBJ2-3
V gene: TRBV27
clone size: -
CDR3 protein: CASSLRTGVADTQYF
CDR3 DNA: TGTGCCAGCAGTTTAAGGACAGGGGTTGCAGATACGCAGTATTTT

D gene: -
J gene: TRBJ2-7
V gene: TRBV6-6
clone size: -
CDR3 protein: CASSLGGAKYDEQYF
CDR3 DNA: TGTGCCAGCAGTTTGGGCGGGGCCAAGTACGACGAGCAGTACTTC

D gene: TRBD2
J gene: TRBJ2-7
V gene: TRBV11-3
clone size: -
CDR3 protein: CASSLGAGVNEQYF
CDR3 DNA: TGTGCCAGCAGCTTAGGAGCGGGAGTCAACGAGCAGTACTTC

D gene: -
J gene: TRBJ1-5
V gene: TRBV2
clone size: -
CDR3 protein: CASRAVSNQPQHF
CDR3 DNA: TGTGCCAGCAGGGCAGTGAGCAATCAGCCCCAGCATTTT

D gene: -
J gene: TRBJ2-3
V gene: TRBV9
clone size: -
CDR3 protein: CASSVERIDTQYF
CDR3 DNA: TGTGCCAGCAGCGTAGAGCGGATTGATACGCAGTATTTT

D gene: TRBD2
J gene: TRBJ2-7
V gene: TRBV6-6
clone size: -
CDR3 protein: CASRPGLAGVSYEQYF
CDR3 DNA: TGTGCCAGCAGACCTGGACTAGCGGGAGTCTCCTACGAGCAGTACTTC

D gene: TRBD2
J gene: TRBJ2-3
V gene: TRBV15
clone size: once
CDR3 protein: CATSRDRASGRKVDTQYF
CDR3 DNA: TGTGCCACCAGCAGAGATAGGGCTAGCGGGAGAAAGGTAGATACGCAGTATTTT

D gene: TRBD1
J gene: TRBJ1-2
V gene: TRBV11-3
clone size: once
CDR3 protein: CASRGWTGEEGDGYTF
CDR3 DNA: TGTGCCAGCAGGGGATGGACAGGGGAGGAAGGGGATGGCTACACCTTC

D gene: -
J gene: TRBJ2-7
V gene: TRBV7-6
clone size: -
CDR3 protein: CASSLGFSSYEQYF
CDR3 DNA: TGTGCCAGCAGCTTGGGCTTTAGCTCCTACGAGCAGTACTTC

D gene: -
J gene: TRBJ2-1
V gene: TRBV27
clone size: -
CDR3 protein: CASSLFSGRSYNEQFF
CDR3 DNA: TGTGCCAGCAGTTTATTTTCCGGGAGATCCTACAATGAGCAGTTCTTC

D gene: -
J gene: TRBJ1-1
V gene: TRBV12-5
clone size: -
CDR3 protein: CASAPGIVNTEAFF
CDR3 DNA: TGTGCTAGTGCCCCGGGGATCGTGAACACTGAAGCTTTCTTT

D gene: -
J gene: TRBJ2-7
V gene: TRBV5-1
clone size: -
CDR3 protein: CASSSNPGSYEQYF
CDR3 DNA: TGCGCCAGCAGCTCAAACCCGGGCTCCTACGAGCAGTACTTC

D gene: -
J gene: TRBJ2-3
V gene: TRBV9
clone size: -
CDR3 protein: CASSVEVPDTQYF
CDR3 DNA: TGTGCCAGCAGCGTAGAGGTGCCAGATACGCAGTATTTT

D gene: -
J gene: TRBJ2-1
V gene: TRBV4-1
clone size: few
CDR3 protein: CASSHRLTFNEQFF
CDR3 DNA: TGCGCCAGCAGCCATCGACTTACCTTCAATGAGCAGTTCTTC

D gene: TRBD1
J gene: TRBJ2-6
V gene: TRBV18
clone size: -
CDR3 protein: CASSLGQGGANVLTF
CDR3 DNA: TGTGCCAGCTCACTAGGACAGGGAGGGGCCAACGTCCTGACTTTC

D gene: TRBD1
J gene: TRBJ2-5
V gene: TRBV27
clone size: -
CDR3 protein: CASRDTGVDETQYF
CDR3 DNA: TGTGCCAGCAGGGACACAGGGGTCGACGAGACCCAGTACTTC

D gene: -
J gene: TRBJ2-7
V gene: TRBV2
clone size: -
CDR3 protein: CASSEALQGETEQYF
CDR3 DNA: TGTGCCAGCAGTGAAGCGCTTCAGGGTGAAACCGAGCAGTACTTC

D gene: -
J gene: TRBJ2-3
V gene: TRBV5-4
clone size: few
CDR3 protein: CASSFRTDTQYF
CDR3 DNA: TGTGCCAGCAGCTTTCGCACAGATACGCAGTATTTT

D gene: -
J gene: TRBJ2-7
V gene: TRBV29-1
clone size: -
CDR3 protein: CSVAQGRGYEQYF
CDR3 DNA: TGCAGCGTTGCTCAGGGTAGGGGCTACGAGCAGTACTTC

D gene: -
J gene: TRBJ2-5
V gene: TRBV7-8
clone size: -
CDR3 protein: CASSLGVTSRETQYF
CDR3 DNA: TGTGCCAGCAGCTTAGGTGTTACTAGCCGAGAGACCCAGTACTTC

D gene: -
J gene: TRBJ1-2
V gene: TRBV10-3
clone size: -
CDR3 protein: CAIRKGVDTDGYTF
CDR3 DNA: TGTGCCATCAGGAAGGGGGTTGATACCGATGGCTACACCTTC

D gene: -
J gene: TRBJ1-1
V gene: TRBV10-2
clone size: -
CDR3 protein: CASKAAGLNTEAFF
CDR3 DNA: TGCGCCAGCAAGGCGGCTGGGTTGAACACTGAAGCTTTCTTT

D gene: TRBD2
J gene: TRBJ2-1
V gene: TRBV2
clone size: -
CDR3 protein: CASRRLADSYNEQFF
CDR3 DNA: TGTGCCAGCAGACGACTAGCGGACTCCTACAATGAGCAGTTCTTC

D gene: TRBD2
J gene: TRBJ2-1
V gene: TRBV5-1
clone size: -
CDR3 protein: CASSTGLAGANEQFF
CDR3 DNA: TGCGCCAGCAGCACGGGACTAGCGGGGGCCAATGAGCAGTTCTTC

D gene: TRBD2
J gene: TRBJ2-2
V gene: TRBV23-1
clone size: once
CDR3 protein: CASSRGLAGENGELFF
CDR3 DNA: TGCGCCAGCAGTCGTGGACTAGCGGGAGAGAACGGGGAGCTGTTTTTT

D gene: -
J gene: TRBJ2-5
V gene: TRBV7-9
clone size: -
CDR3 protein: CASRDEQETQYF
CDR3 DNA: TGTGCCAGCAGGGACGAACAAGAGACCCAGTACTTC

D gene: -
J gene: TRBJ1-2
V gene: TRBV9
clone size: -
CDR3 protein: CASSETSLGLYGYTF
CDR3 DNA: TGTGCCAGCAGCGAGACGTCATTGGGACTGTATGGCTACACCTTC

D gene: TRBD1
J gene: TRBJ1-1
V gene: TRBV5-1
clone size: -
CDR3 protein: CASSLESGGTEAFF
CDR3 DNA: TGCGCCAGCAGCTTGGAATCAGGGGGAACTGAAGCTTTCTTT

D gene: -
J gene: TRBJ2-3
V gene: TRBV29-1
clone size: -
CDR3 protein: CSVFGPGRPDTQYF
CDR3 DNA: TGCAGCGTTTTCGGACCGGGGAGGCCAGATACGCAGTATTTT

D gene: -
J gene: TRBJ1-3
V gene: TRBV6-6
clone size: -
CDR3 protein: CASTTLGNTIYF
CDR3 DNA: TGTGCCAGCACCACTCTGGGGAACACCATATATTTT

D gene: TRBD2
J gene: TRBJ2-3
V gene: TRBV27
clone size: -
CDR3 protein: CASSIRLAGAGGTDTQYF
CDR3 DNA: TGTGCCAGCAGTATTCGACTAGCGGGAGCGGGGGGGACAGATACGCAGTATTTT

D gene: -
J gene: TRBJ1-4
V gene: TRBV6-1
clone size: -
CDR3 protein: CASKRAQGFEKLFF
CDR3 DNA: TGTGCCAGCAAACGTGCCCAAGGTTTTGAAAAACTGTTTTTT

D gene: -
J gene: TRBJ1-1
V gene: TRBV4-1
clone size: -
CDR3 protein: CASSQVGLNTEAFF
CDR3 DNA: TGCGCCAGCAGCCAAGTCGGTCTGAACACTGAAGCTTTCTTT

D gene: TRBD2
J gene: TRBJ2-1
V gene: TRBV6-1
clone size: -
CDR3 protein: CASSARGGLAGTGGGNEQFF
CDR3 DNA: TGTGCCAGCAGTGCGAGGGGGGGACTAGCGGGGACGGGCGGTGGGAATGAGCAGTTCTTC

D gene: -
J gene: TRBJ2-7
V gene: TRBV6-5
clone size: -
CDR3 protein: CASSYSGYGEQYF
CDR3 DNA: TGTGCCAGCAGTTACTCAGGGTATGGCGAGCAGTACTTC

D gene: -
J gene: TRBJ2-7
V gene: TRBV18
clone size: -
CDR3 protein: CASSPSSGAYEQYF
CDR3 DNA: TGTGCCAGCTCACCATCTAGTGGGGCCTACGAGCAGTACTTC

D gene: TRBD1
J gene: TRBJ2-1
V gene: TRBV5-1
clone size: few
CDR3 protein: CASSLWQGVYNEQFF
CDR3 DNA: TGCGCCAGCAGCTTGTGGCAGGGGGTCTACAATGAGCAGTTCTTC

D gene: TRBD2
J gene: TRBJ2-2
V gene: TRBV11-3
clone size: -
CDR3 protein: CASSLTSGNTGELFF
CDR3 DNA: TGTGCCAGCAGCTTGACTAGCGGAAACACCGGGGAGCTGTTTTTT

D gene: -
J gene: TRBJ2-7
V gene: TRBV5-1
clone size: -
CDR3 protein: CASSPGRITYEQYF
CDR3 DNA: TGCGCCAGTAGCCCGGGACGGATTACCTACGAGCAGTACTTC

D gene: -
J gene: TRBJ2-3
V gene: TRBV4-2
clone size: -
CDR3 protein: CASSRGESTDTQYF
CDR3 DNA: TGTGCCAGCAGCCGTGGAGAAAGCACAGATACGCAGTATTTT

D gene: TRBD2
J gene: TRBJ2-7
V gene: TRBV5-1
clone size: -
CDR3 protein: CASSSGLAGINYEQYF
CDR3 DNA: TGCGCCAGCAGCTCGGGACTAGCGGGGATCAACTACGAGCAGTACTTC

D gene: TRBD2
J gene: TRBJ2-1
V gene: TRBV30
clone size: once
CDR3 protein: CAWSAGLAGGYNEQFF
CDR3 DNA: TGTGCCTGGAGTGCCGGTCTAGCGGGAGGCTACAATGAGCAGTTCTTC

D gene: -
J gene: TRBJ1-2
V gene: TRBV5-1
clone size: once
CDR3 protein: CASSQDGPPYF
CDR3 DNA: TGCGCCAGCAGTCAAGACGGACCTCCATACTTC

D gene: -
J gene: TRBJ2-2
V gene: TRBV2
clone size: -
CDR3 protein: CASGRGGNTGELFF
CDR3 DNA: TGTGCCAGCGGAAGGGGGGGGAACACCGGGGAGCTGTTTTTT